The entry that follows covers one T cell receptor (beta chain) sequence. The data stem from a study of blood T cell repertoires in COVID-19. Some clones are missing from TCRdb's copy, which holds only in-frame ones; the method was immunoSEQ multiplex PCR. This sample has approximately 230,000 clones, with about 91% found just once. J was trimmed by 6 bases and V by 1 base; bases with no gene match: 10. From germline, CDR1 is SGHAT and CDR2 FQNNGV. This CDR3 is built from 16 residues. The clonotype was recovered from a young woman with COVID-19, enrolled during active disease. This chain connects TRBV11-2 to TRBJ1-2, with TRBD1 identical over 8 bases. The sequenced sample consisted of peripheral blood. The CDR3 loop reads CASSLAHGQGGNGYTF. For the CDR3, the DNA is TGTGCCAGCAGCTTAGCTCACGGACAGGGAGGAAATGGCTACACCTTC.